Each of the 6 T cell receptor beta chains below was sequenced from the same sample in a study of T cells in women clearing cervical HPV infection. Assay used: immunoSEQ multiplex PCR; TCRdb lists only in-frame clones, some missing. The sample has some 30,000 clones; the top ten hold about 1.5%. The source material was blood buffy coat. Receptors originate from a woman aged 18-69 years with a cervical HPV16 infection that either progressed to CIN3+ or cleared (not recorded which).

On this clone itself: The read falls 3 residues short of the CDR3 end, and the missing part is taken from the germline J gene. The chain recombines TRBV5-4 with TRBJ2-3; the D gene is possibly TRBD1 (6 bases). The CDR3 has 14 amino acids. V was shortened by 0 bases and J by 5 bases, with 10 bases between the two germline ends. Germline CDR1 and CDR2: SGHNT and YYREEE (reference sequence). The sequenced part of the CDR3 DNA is TGTGCCAGCAGCTTGGCACAGGGCCAAGATACG. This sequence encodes CASSLAQGQDT. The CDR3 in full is CASSLAQGQDTQYF. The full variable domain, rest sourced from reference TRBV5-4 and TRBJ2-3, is ETGVTQSPTHLIKTRGQQVTLRCSSQSGHNTVSWYQQALGQGPQFIFQYYREEENGRGNFPPRFSGLQFPNYSSELNVNALELDDSALYLCASSLAQGQDTQYFGPGTRLTVL.

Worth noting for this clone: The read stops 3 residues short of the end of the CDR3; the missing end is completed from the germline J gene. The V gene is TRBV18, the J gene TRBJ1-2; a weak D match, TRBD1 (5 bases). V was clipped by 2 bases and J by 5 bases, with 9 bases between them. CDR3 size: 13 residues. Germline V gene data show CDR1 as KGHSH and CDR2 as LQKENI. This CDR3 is CASSPEAGYGYTF. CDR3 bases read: TGTGCCAGCTCACCAGAGGCAGGGTATGGC.

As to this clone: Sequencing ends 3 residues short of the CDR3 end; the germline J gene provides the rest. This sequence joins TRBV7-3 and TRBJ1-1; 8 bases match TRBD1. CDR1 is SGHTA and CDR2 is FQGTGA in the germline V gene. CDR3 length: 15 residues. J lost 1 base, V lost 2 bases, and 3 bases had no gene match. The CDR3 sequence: CASSLGGTGNTEAFF. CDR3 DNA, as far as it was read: TGTGCCAGCAGCTTAGGTGGGACAGGGAACACTGAA.

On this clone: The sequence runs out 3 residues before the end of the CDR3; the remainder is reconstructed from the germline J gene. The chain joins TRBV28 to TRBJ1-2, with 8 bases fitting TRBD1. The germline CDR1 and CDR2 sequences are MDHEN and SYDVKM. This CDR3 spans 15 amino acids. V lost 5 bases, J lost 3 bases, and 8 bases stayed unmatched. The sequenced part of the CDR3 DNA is TGTGCCAGCAGTCGCCGACTGACAGGGGACTATGGC. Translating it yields CASSRRLTGDYG. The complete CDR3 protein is CASSRRLTGDYGYTF.

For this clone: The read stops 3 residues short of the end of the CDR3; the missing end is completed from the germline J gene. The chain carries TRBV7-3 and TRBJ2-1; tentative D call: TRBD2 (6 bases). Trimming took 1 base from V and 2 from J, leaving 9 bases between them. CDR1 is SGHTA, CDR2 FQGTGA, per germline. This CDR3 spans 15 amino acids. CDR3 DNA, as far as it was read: TGTGCCAGCAGCTTAAGTAGCGGAACCTACAATGAG. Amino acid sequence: CASSLSSGTYNE. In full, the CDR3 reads CASSLSSGTYNEQFF.

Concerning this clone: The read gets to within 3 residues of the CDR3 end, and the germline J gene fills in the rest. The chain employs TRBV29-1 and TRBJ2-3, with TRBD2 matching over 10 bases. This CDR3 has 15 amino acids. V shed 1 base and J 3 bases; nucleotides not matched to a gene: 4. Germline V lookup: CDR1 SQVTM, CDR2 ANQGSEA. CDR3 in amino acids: CSVEGLAGVTDTQYF. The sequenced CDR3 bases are TGCAGCGTTGAAGGCCTAGCGGGGGTTACAGATACG.